This is a list of T cell receptor beta chains from one sample in a study of cytomegalovirus exposure and HLA in healthy donors. Clones were sequenced by immunoSEQ multiplex PCR, and TCRdb holds only the in-frame ones, with some missing. The table for this sample gives 70,000 to 80,000 clones. The sample consisted of PBMCs. The receptors derive from a man in his forties or fifties in good health and CMV-seronegative. CDR3s include the opening cysteine and the closing phenylalanine or tryptophan. The order of the fields is D gene, J gene, V gene, CDR3 protein, CDR3 DNA. The D gene is left open where the match is weak.

d_call: TRBD2; j_call: TRBJ2-5; v_call: TRBV7-2; cdr3_aa: CASSGGAGQETQYF; cdr3_nt: TGTGCCAGCAGCGGAGGAGCGGGGCAAGAGACCCAGTACTTC
d_call: TRBD2; j_call: TRBJ2-2; v_call: TRBV28; cdr3_aa: CASSRSGGRTGELFF; cdr3_nt: TGTGCCAGCAGTCGAAGCGGGGGACGGACCGGGGAGCTGTTTTTT
d_call: .; j_call: TRBJ1-2; v_call: TRBV7-9; cdr3_aa: CASSLGAGDYGYTF; cdr3_nt: TGTGCCAGCAGCTTAGGTGCGGGCGACTATGGCTACACCTTC
d_call: .; j_call: TRBJ2-7; v_call: TRBV6-1; cdr3_aa: CASSGPVYEQYF; cdr3_nt: TGTGCCAGCAGTGGGCCAGTCTACGAGCAGTACTTC
d_call: .; j_call: TRBJ2-1; v_call: TRBV30; cdr3_aa: CAWHRYNEQFF; cdr3_nt: TGTGCCTGGCACAGGTACAATGAGCAGTTCTTC
d_call: .; j_call: TRBJ1-5; v_call: TRBV19; cdr3_aa: CASSILGTSINQPQHF; cdr3_nt: TGTGCCAGTAGTATACTGGGGACAAGTATCAATCAGCCCCAGCATTTT
d_call: .; j_call: TRBJ1-2; v_call: TRBV10-2; cdr3_aa: CASSEWEQATYGYTF; cdr3_nt: TGCGCCAGCAGTGAGTGGGAACAGGCGACCTATGGCTACACCTTC
d_call: .; j_call: TRBJ2-7; v_call: TRBV6-1; cdr3_aa: CASYWDFSYEQYF; cdr3_nt: TGTGCCAGCTACTGGGACTTCTCCTACGAGCAGTACTTC
d_call: .; j_call: TRBJ1-6; v_call: TRBV30; cdr3_aa: CAWSSGNVDSPLHF; cdr3_nt: TGTGCCTGGAGTTCCGGGAACGTTGATTCACCCCTCCACTTT
d_call: .; j_call: TRBJ2-7; v_call: TRBV9; cdr3_aa: CASSVGRDSTYEQYF; cdr3_nt: TGTGCCAGCAGCGTAGGACGAGACAGCACCTACGAGCAGTACTTC
d_call: TRBD1; j_call: TRBJ2-2; v_call: TRBV6-6; cdr3_aa: CASANRGGTGELFF; cdr3_nt: TGTGCCAGCGCGAACAGGGGTGGCACCGGGGAGCTGTTTTTT